The source of this TCR beta chain is a study of technical replicates of blood from four donors. This clone has just one count. Here immunoSEQ multiplex PCR was the method, and the copy in TCRdb shows in-frame clones only, minus some. The sample has 75,000 or so clones, around 92% seen once. Germline CDR1 and CDR2: SEHNR and FQNEAQ (reference sequence). J gave up 5 bases and V 0 bases, and 5 bases lay outside the gene matches. The CDR3 is 15 amino acids. The receptor was isolated from a human donor in good health. The chain uses TRBV7-9 and TRBJ1-1; TRBD1 agrees at 8 bases. The source material was T cells isolated from PBMCs. In DNA form, the CDR3 reads TGTGCCAGCAGCTTAGCAGACAGGGGAGGGACTGAAGCTTTCTTT. This sequence encodes CASSLADRGGTEAFF.